A selection of T cell receptor beta chains follows, all from one sample in a study of tumor-infiltrating lymphocytes in primary liver carcinoma. TCRdb reprocessed the multiplex PCR reads via MiXCR and lists one record per CDR3 protein. In the table there are fewer than 70,000 distinct CDR3 sequences, approximately 70% of which are singletons. The sequenced sample consisted of liver tumor tissue from sampling region 2. The source of these receptors is a man in his forties or fifties with primary liver carcinoma and hepatitis B virus infection. Both conserved end residues are part of each CDR3. Clone size is given for some rows only: seen once, a few or many times, or a class if the clone is expanded.

.	TRBV4-3	CTSNQDRGAGDEQYF
.	TRBV12-3/TRBV12-4	CASRRSGRMNTEAFF
.	TRBV4-1	CASSQEGRGSNQPHHF
.	TRBV10-3	CAISAGNSRPEQYF
.	TRBV6-5	CASSYFHPGTGTQYF
.	TRBV18	CASTPPNSRGSETQYF
.	TRBV11-2	CASIPQRKGLGEQFF
.	TRBV11-2	CVSSQQPINATDTQYF
once	TRBV5-5	CASSPGRGFWTEAFF
.	TRBV11-2	CAGSKTPVGTNEKLCF
once	TRBV11-2	CASSLTTGGSEEAQYF
.	TRBV12-3/TRBV12-4	CDSRGTGGYTQYF
many	TRBV24-1	CATSANLAGLQFF
once	TRBV12-3/TRBV12-4	CASAARGHNYEQHF
.	TRBV29-1	CSVEDSGTEAFF
.	TRBV10-3	CTIRGRDDTGELFF
.	TRBV11-2	CASNMGGDRGISLSGANFLTF
.	TRBV29-1	CSVGGISVSRETQYF
.	TRBV29-1	CSDRTGISEAFF
large	TRBV5-1	CASRGAGPDTQYF
few	TRBV28	CASSFELNEQFF
.	TRBV6-6	CPSSETGVRTEAFF
many	TRBV5-6	CASSTGQGQETQYF
once	TRBV12-3/TRBV12-4	CASSLFQNIQYF
.	TRBV12-3/TRBV12-4	CASSPRDRGGETQYF